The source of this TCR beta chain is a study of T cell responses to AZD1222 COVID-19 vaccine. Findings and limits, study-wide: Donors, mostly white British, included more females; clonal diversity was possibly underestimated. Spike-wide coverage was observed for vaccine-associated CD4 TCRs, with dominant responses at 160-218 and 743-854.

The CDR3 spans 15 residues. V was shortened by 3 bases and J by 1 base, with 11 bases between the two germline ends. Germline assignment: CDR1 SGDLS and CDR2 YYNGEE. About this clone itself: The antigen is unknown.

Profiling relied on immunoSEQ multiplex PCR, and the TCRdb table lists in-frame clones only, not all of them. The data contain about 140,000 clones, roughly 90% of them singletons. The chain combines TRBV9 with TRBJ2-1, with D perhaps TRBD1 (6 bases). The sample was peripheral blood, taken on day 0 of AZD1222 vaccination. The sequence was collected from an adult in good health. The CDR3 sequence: CASSATGSSYNEQFF. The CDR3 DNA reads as TGTGCCAGCAGCGCCACAGGGTCATCCTACAATGAGCAGTTCTTC.